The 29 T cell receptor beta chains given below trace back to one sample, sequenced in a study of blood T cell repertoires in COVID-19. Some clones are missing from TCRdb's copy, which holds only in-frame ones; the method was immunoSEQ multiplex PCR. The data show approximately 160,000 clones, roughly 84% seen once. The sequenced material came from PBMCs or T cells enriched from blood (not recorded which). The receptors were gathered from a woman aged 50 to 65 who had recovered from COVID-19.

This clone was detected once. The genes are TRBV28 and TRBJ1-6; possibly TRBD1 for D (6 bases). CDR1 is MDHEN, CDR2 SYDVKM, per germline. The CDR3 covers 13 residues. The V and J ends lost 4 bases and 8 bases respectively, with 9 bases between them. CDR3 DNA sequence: TGTGCCAGCAGTTCAGGGGTCTATTCACCCCTCCACTTT. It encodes CASSSGVYSPLHF.

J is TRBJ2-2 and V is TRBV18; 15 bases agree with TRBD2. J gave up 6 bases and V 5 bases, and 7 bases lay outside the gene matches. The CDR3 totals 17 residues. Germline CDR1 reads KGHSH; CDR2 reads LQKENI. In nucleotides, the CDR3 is TGTGCCAGCTCAGCCGGGACTAGCGGGAGGACGGCCGGGGAGCTGTTTTTT. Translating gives CASSAGTSGRTAGELFF.

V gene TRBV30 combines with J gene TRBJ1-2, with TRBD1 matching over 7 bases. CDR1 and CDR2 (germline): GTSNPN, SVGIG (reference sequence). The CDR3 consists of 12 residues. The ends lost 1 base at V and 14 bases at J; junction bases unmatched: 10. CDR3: CAWSGGTVSNTF. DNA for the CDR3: TGTGCCTGGAGTGGTGGGACAGTCTCAAATACCTTC.

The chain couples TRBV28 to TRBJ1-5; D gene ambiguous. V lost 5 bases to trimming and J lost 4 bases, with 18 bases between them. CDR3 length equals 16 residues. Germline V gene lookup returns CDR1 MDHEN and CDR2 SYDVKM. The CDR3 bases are TGTGCCAGCAGTGCCCCCCGAGCGACTAGGAATCAGCCCCAGCATTTT. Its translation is CASSAPRATRNQPQHF.

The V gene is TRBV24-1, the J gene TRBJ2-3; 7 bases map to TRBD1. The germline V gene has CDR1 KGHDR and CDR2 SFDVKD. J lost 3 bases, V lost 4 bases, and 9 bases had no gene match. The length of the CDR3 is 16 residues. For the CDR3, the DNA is TGTGCCACCAGTGAGACGACAGGGACGAGTACAGATACGCAGTATTTT. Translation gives CATSETTGTSTDTQYF.

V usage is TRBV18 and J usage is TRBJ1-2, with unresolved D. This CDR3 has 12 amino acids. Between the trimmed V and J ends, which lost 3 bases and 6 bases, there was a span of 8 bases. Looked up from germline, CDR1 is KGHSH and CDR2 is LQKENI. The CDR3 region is CASSPGGNGYTF. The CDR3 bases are TGTGCCAGCTCACCCGGCGGGAATGGCTACACCTTC.

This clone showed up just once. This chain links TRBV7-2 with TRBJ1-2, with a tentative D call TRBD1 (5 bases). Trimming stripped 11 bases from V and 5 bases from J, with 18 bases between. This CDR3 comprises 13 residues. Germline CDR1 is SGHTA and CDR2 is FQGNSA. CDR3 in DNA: TGTGCCCAACCGGGCGACAGCCTATATGGCTACACCTTC. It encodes CAQPGDSLYGYTF.

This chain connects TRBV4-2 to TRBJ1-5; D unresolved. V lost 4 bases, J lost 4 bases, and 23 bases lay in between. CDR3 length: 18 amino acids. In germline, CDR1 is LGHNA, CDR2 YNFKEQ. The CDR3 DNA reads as TGTGCCAGCAGCCCGGGTGGCGGTGCAGTTTGGCCAAATCAGCCCCAGCATTTT. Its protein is CASSPGGGAVWPNQPQHF.

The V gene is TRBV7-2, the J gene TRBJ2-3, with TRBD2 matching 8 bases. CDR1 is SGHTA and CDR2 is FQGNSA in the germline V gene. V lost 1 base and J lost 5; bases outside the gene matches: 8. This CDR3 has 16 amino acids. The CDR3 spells CASSLVRSSGKDTQYF. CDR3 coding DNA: TGTGCCAGCAGCTTAGTGAGGAGTAGCGGGAAAGATACGCAGTATTTT.

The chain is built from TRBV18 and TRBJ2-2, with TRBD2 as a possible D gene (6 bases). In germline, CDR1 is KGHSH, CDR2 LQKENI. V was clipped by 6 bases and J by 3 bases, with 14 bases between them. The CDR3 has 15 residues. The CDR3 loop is CASSVVAGYTGELFF. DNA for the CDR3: TGTGCCAGCTCCGTAGTGGCGGGATACACCGGGGAGCTGTTTTTT.

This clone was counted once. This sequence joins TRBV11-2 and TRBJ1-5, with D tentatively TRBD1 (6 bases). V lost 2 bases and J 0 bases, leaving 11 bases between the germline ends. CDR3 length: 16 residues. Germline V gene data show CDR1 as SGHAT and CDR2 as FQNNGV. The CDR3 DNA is TGTGCCAGCAGCTTACATTACAGGGCTAGCAATCAGCCCCAGCATTTT. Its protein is CASSLHYRASNQPQHF.

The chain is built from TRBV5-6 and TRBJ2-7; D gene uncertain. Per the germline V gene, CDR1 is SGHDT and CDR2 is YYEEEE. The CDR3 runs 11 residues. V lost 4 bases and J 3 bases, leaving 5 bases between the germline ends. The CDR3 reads CASSLYYEQYF. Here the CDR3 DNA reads TGTGCCAGCAGCCTCTACTACGAGCAGTACTTC.

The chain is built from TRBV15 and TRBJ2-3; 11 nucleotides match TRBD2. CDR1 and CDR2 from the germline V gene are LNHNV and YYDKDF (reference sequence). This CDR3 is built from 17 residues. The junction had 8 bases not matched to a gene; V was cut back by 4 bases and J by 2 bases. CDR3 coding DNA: TGTGCCACCAGCAAGCATACTAGCGGGAGAGCCACAGATACGCAGTATTTT. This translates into CATSKHTSGRATDTQYF.

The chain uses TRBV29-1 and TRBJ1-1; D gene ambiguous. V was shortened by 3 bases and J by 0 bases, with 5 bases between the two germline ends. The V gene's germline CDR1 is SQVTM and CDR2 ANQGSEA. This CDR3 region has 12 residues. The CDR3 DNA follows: TGCAGCGTTGATTATCTGAACACTGAAGCTTTCTTT. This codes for CSVDYLNTEAFF.

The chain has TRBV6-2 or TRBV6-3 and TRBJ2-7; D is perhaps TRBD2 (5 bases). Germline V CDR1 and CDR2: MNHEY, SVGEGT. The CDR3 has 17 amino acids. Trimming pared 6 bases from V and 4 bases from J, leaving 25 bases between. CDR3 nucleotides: TGTGCCAGCAGCATGCCGACTTTTGGAGGTAGTGGTTACGAGCAGTACTTC. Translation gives CASSMPTFGGSGYEQYF.

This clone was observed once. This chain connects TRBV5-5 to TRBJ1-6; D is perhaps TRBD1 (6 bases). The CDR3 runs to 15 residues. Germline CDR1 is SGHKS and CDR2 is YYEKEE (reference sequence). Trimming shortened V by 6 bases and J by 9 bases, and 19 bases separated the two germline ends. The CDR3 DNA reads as TGTGCCAGCACCCCGACAGGTTATAGGGGTTCACCCCTCCACTTT. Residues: CASTPTGYRGSPLHF.

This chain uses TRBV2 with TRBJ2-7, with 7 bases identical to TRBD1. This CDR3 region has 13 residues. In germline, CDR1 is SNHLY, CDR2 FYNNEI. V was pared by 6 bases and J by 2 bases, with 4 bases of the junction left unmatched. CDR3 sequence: CASSLDRAYEQYF. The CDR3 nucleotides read TGTGCCAGCAGCCTTGACAGGGCCTACGAGCAGTACTTC.

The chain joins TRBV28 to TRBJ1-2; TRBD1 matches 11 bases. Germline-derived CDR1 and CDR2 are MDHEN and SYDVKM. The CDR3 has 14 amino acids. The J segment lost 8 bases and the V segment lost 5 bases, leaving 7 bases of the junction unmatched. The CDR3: CASSPGQGAGGYTF. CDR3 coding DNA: TGTGCCAGCAGTCCCGGACAGGGGGCGGGAGGCTACACCTTC.

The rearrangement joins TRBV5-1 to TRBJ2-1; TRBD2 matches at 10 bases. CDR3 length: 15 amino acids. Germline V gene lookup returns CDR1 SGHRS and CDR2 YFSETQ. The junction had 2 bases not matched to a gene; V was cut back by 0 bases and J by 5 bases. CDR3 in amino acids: CASSLASGGNNEQFF. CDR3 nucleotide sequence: TGCGCCAGCAGCTTGGCTAGCGGGGGAAACAATGAGCAGTTCTTC.

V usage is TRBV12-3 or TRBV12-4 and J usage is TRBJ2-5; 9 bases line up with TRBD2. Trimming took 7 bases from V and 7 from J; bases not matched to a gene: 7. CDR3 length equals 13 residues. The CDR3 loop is CASKHSGSATQYF. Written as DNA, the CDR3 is TGTGCCAGCAAACATAGCGGGAGTGCGACCCAGTACTTC.

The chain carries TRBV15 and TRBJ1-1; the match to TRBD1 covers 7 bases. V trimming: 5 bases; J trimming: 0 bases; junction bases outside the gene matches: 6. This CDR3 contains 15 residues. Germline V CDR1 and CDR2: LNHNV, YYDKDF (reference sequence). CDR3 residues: CATSRRTGLNTEAFF. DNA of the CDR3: TGTGCCACCAGCCGACGGACAGGATTGAACACTGAAGCTTTCTTT.

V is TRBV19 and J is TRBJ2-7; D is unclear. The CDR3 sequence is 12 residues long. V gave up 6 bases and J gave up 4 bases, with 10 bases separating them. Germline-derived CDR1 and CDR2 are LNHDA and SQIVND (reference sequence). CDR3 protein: CASSKPGYEQYF. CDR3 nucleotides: TGTGCCAGTAGCAAACCCGGTTACGAGCAGTACTTC.

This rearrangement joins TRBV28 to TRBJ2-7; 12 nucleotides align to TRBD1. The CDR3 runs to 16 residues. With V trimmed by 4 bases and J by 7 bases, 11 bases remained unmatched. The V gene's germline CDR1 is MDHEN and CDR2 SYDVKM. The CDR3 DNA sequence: TGTGCCAGCAGTTCACCGGGACAGGGGGCGCGGGGGGAGCAGTACTTC. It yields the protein CASSSPGQGARGEQYF.

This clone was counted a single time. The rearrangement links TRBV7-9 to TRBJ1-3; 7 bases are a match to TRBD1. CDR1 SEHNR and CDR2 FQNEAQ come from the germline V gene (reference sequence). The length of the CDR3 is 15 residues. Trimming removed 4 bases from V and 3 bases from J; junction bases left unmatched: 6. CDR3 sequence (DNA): TGTGCCAGCAGCTCATTCGACAGGGTTGGAAACACCATATATTTT. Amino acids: CASSSFDRVGNTIYF.

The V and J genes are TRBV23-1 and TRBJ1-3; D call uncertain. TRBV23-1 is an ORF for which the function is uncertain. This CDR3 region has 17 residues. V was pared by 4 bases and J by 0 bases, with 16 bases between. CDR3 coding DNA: TGCGCCAGCAGTCTTGAGGCAGCCCAATACTCTGGAAACACCATATATTTT. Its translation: CASSLEAAQYSGNTIYF.

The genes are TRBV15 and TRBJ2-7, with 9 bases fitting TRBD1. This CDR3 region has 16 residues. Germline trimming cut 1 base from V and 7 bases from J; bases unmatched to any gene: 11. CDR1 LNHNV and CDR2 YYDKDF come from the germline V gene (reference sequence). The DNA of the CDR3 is TGTGCCACCAGCAGAGTCCGCGGGACAGGGTTTGAGGAGCAGTACTTC. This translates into CATSRVRGTGFEEQYF.

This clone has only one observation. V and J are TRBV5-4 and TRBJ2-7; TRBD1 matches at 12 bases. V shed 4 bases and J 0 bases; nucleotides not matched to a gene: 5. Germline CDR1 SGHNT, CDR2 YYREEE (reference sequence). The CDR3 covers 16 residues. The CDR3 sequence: CASSPGDRGLSYEQYF. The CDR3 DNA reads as TGTGCCAGCAGCCCCGGGGACAGGGGGCTCTCCTACGAGCAGTACTTC.

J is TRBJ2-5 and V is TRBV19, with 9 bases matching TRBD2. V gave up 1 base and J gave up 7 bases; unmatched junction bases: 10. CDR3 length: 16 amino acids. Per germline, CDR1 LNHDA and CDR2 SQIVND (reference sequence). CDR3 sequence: CASSIVAGGRFRTQYF. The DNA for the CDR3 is TGTGCCAGTAGTATAGTTGCGGGAGGGCGATTTAGGACCCAGTACTTC.

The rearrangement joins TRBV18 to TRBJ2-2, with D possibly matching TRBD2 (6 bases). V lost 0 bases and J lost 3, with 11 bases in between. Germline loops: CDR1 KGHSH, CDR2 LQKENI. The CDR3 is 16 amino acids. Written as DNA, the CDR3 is TGTGCCAGCTCACCACCTAGCGGAGGGTACACCGGGGAGCTGTTTTTT. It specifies CASSPPSGGYTGELFF.